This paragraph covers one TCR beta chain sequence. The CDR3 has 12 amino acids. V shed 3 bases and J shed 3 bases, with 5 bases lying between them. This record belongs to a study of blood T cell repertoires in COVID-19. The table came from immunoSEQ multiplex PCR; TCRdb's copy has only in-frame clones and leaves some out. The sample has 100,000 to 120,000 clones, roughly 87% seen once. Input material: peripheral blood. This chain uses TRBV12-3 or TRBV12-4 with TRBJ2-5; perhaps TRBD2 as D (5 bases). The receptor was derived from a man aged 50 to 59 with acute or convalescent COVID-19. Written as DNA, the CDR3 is TGTGCCAGCAGTTTCGGGGAAGAGACCCAGTACTTC. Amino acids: CASSFGEETQYF.